Reported below is one T cell receptor (beta chain). Its antigen is as yet unknown. This entry comes from a study of cytomegalovirus exposure and HLA in healthy donors. Study-wide results and caveats: Beyond CMV serostatus, there was no information to go on about immune exposure. According to a later analysis, most TCR beta chains associated with CMV appeared HLA-restricted. Three chains linked to CMV were shown in vitro to be specific for CMV antigens. Most TCR sequences were rare, but some public TCRs occurred in many donors.

With V trimmed by 4 bases and J by 4 bases, 7 bases remained unmatched. CDR1 SGHTA and CDR2 FQGNSA come from the germline V gene. The CDR3 runs 15 residues. 60 Vbeta and 13 Jbeta primers were used in PCR. TCRdb's table, derived via immunoSEQ multiplex PCR, lists solely in-frame clones and lacks some. This sample carries over 150,000 clones, around 81% of them seen once, and the ten largest clones take around 2.2%. The sample was PBMCs. This clonotype was sampled from a woman aged 25-40 years in good health and CMV-seronegative. This sequence joins TRBV7-2 and TRBJ2-5; 9 bases agree with TRBD1. CDR3 sequence (DNA): TGTGCCAGCAGCTGGAAGGGACAGGGTAGAGAGACCCAGTACTTC. Translating it yields CASSWKGQGRETQYF.